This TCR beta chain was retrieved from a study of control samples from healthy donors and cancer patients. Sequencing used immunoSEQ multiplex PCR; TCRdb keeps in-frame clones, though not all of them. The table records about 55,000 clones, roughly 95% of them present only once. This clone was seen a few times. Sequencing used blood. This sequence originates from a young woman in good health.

This CDR3 reads CASSDLPGQGGHEQFF. CDR3 DNA: TGTGCCAGCAGTGACCTTCCGGGACAGGGGGGTCATGAGCAGTTCTTC. This chain links TRBV6-4 with TRBJ2-1; 11 bases fit TRBD1. This CDR3 contains 16 residues. Trimming at V came to 2 bases and at J to 8 bases, leaving 8 bases not matched to a gene. Germline CDR1 and CDR2: MRHNA and SNTAGT.